These 3 T cell receptor beta chains originate from one sample sequenced in a study of shared clonotypes between healthy human individuals. The table came from immunoSEQ multiplex PCR; TCRdb's copy has only in-frame clones and leaves some out. The sample lists about 2,500,000 clones, 85% to 95% seen once, with around 0.14% in the top ten. Sequenced sample: naive CD4+ T cells sorted from blood. Stated subset: CD45RA+ positively selected. The receptors here all came from a man aged 18 to 29 in good health.

J is TRBJ2-7 and V is TRBV20-1; D ambiguous. CDR3 size: 11 residues. Trimming shortened V by 0 bases and J by 6 bases, and 6 bases separated the two germline ends. From germline, CDR1 is DFQATT and CDR2 SNEGSKA (reference sequence). This CDR3 is CSARDLPEQYF. The CDR3 nucleotides are TGCAGTGCTAGAGATCTTCCCGAGCAGTACTTC.

With regard to this clone: A read error may account for a junction end that differs from germline. The J gene is TRBJ2-2, the V gene TRBV5-6; no firm D call. Per the germline V gene, CDR1 is SGHDT and CDR2 is YYEEEE. The CDR3 spans 12 residues. The CDR3 here is CASTLGTGELFF. The CDR3 DNA reads as TGTGCCAGCACCTTGGGAACCGGGGAGCTGTTTTTT.

This clone was picked up a small number of times. The rearrangement joins TRBV29-1 to TRBJ1-2, with D perhaps TRBD1 (6 bases). The CDR3 consists of 13 residues. Germline V gene lookup returns CDR1 SQVTM and CDR2 ANQGSEA. V dropped 6 bases and J dropped 5 bases, with 16 bases sitting between them. The CDR3 DNA reads as TGCAGCGTCGAGCTAGGACAGCAATATGGCTACACCTTC. Amino acids: CSVELGQQYGYTF.